The clone carrying this T cell receptor beta chain was detected a few times. The entry originates in a study of T cell repertoires in cytomegalovirus infection. CDR3 length equals 16 residues. The V segment lost 5 bases and the J segment 6 bases; nucleotides outside the gene matches: 11. Germline V gene lookup returns CDR1 MNHEY and CDR2 SMNVEV (reference sequence). Each CDR3 protein gets one entry after TCRdb re-called the reads with MiXCR. The sample lists around 230,000 distinct CDR3 sequences, approximately 7% occurring once. Sequencing was done on a sample of PBMCs. The clonotype originates from a human donor in good health (CMV status not recorded). Some clones in this sample may be carry-over from other donors' samples. This rearrangement joins TRBV27 to TRBJ1-5; 9 bases map to TRBD1. CDR3 residues: CASSPLEGQGFQPQHF. In nucleotides, the CDR3 is TGTGCCAGCAGTCCCCTCGAAGGACAGGGGTTTCAGCCCCAGCATTTT.